This is a list of T cell receptor beta chains from one sample in a study of blood T cell repertoires in COVID-19. Sequencing was performed with immunoSEQ multiplex PCR; in TCRdb, only in-frame clones are kept and a portion is missing. The data contain more than 300,000 clones, roughly 86% of them singletons. Sequencing input: peripheral blood. These TCRs come from a woman in her 70s with COVID-19, enrolled during active disease. Each CDR3 is given with its conserved first and last residue. The order of the fields is CDR3 length, D gene, J gene, clone size, V gene, CDR3 protein, CDR3 DNA. The D gene is left open where the match is weak. Clone size is given for some rows only: seen once, a few or many times, or a class if the clone is expanded.

cdr3_length: 11
d_call: TRBD1
j_call: TRBJ1-2
clone_size: -
v_call: TRBV9
cdr3_aa: CASNRGVGYTF
cdr3_nt: TGTGCCAGCAACAGGGGAGTCGGCTACACCTTC

cdr3_length: 15
d_call: -
j_call: TRBJ1-2
clone_size: -
v_call: TRBV29-1
cdr3_aa: CSVGQAPDGNYGYTF
cdr3_nt: TGCAGCGTTGGACAGGCTCCCGATGGAAACTATGGCTACACCTTC

cdr3_length: 15
d_call: -
j_call: TRBJ2-2
clone_size: -
v_call: TRBV2
cdr3_aa: CASSPRTRGTGELFF
cdr3_nt: TGTGCCAGCAGTCCTCGAACCCGGGGGACCGGGGAGCTGTTTTTT

cdr3_length: 17
d_call: -
j_call: TRBJ1-2
clone_size: few
v_call: TRBV5-8
cdr3_aa: CASSFSGTLRRNYGYTF
cdr3_nt: TGTGCCAGCAGCTTCTCCGGGACTCTTCGGCGGAACTATGGCTACACCTTC

cdr3_length: 16
d_call: TRBD2
j_call: TRBJ2-3
clone_size: -
v_call: TRBV7-2
cdr3_aa: CASSLASGGGGDTQYF
cdr3_nt: TGTGCCAGCAGCTTGGCTAGCGGGGGGGGTGGAGATACGCAGTATTTT

cdr3_length: 16
d_call: TRBD2
j_call: TRBJ2-3
clone_size: -
v_call: TRBV10-3
cdr3_aa: CAISESASGGTDTQYF
cdr3_nt: TGTGCCATCAGTGAGTCCGCTAGCGGGGGCACAGATACGCAGTATTTT

cdr3_length: 17
d_call: TRBD2
j_call: TRBJ2-7
clone_size: -
v_call: TRBV7-2
cdr3_aa: CASSFARAGGISYEQYF
cdr3_nt: TGTGCCAGCAGCTTTGCCCGGGCGGGGGGGATCTCCTACGAGCAGTACTTC

cdr3_length: 16
d_call: -
j_call: TRBJ2-5
clone_size: -
v_call: TRBV7-2
cdr3_aa: CASSLAGSGRQETQYF
cdr3_nt: TGTGCCAGCAGCTTAGCCGGTTCGGGGAGGCAAGAGACCCAGTACTTC

cdr3_length: 12
d_call: TRBD1
j_call: TRBJ1-1
clone_size: -
v_call: TRBV7-9
cdr3_aa: CATRQGDTEAFF
cdr3_nt: TGTGCCACAAGACAGGGGGACACTGAAGCTTTCTTT

cdr3_length: 15
d_call: -
j_call: TRBJ1-5
clone_size: once
v_call: TRBV19
cdr3_aa: CASSPKGGGYQPQHF
cdr3_nt: TGTGCCAGTAGTCCTAAAGGGGGGGGTTATCAGCCCCAGCATTTT

cdr3_length: 17
d_call: TRBD1
j_call: TRBJ1-1
clone_size: -
v_call: TRBV7-2
cdr3_aa: CASSLWTGPGVNTEAFF
cdr3_nt: TGTGCCAGCAGCCTTTGGACAGGGCCAGGGGTGAACACTGAAGCTTTCTTT

cdr3_length: 15
d_call: -
j_call: TRBJ1-5
clone_size: -
v_call: TRBV5-8
cdr3_aa: CASRRPGAMNQPQHF
cdr3_nt: TGTGCCAGCCGTCGGCCAGGGGCGATGAATCAGCCCCAGCATTTT

cdr3_length: 15
d_call: TRBD2
j_call: TRBJ2-5
clone_size: -
v_call: TRBV5-4
cdr3_aa: CASRDSGGPKETQYF
cdr3_nt: TGTGCCAGCAGGGATAGCGGGGGGCCTAAAGAGACCCAGTACTTC

cdr3_length: 16
d_call: -
j_call: TRBJ1-1
clone_size: -
v_call: TRBV15
cdr3_aa: CATSRGGTEMNTEAFF
cdr3_nt: TGTGCCACCAGCAGAGGAGGTACGGAAATGAACACTGAAGCTTTCTTT

cdr3_length: 15
d_call: -
j_call: TRBJ1-3
clone_size: -
v_call: TRBV18
cdr3_aa: CASGASLLEGNTIYF
cdr3_nt: TGTGCCAGTGGGGCAAGCCTCCTAGAAGGAAACACCATATATTTT

cdr3_length: 13
d_call: -
j_call: TRBJ2-1
clone_size: -
v_call: TRBV6-1
cdr3_aa: CASSEDGYNEQFF
cdr3_nt: TGTGCCAGCAGTGAAGACGGCTACAATGAGCAGTTCTTC

cdr3_length: 15
d_call: TRBD1
j_call: TRBJ1-5
clone_size: -
v_call: TRBV10-3
cdr3_aa: CATVRDREDNQPQHF
cdr3_nt: TGTGCCACCGTGAGGGACAGGGAGGACAATCAGCCCCAGCATTTT

cdr3_length: 14
d_call: -
j_call: TRBJ1-1
clone_size: few
v_call: TRBV15
cdr3_aa: CATSRDAANTEAFF
cdr3_nt: TGTGCCACCAGCAGAGATGCGGCGAACACTGAAGCTTTCTTT

cdr3_length: 14
d_call: -
j_call: TRBJ2-3
clone_size: -
v_call: TRBV10-1
cdr3_aa: CASSESTREDTQYF
cdr3_nt: TGCGCCAGCAGTGAGTCGACTCGGGAAGATACGCAGTATTTT

cdr3_length: 16
d_call: -
j_call: TRBJ1-3
clone_size: -
v_call: TRBV12-5
cdr3_aa: CASGFGQSISGNTIYF
cdr3_nt: TGTGCTAGTGGTTTCGGACAGAGCATCTCTGGAAACACCATATATTTT

cdr3_length: 13
d_call: -
j_call: TRBJ1-4
clone_size: -
v_call: TRBV24-1
cdr3_aa: CATSEGANEKLFF
cdr3_nt: TGTGCCACCAGTGAGGGAGCTAATGAAAAACTGTTTTTT

cdr3_length: 15
d_call: -
j_call: TRBJ1-5
clone_size: -
v_call: TRBV10-1
cdr3_aa: CASSDGGEGNQPQHF
cdr3_nt: TGCGCCAGCAGTGATGGAGGGGAGGGCAATCAGCCCCAGCATTTT

cdr3_length: 15
d_call: TRBD1
j_call: TRBJ1-2
clone_size: -
v_call: TRBV2
cdr3_aa: CASRAGTGTFYGYTF
cdr3_nt: TGTGCCAGCAGGGCCGGGACAGGGACTTTCTATGGCTACACCTTC

cdr3_length: 16
d_call: TRBD1
j_call: TRBJ2-5
clone_size: -
v_call: TRBV6-5
cdr3_aa: CASSYIRTGGGETQYF
cdr3_nt: TGTGCCAGCAGTTACATAAGAACAGGGGGCGGAGAGACCCAGTACTTC

cdr3_length: 15
d_call: TRBD1
j_call: TRBJ1-5
clone_size: -
v_call: TRBV5-4
cdr3_aa: CASSYGQGFDQPQHF
cdr3_nt: TGTGCCAGCAGCTACGGACAGGGGTTCGATCAGCCCCAGCATTTT

cdr3_length: 15
d_call: -
j_call: TRBJ1-1
clone_size: -
v_call: TRBV28
cdr3_aa: CASSNSRVGNTEAFF
cdr3_nt: TGTGCCAGCAGTAATTCTCGGGTGGGGAACACTGAAGCTTTCTTT

cdr3_length: 13
d_call: TRBD1
j_call: TRBJ2-1
clone_size: -
v_call: TRBV5-8
cdr3_aa: CASSLGQGGEQFF
cdr3_nt: TGTGCCAGCAGCTTGGGACAGGGCGGTGAGCAGTTCTTC

cdr3_length: 15
d_call: -
j_call: TRBJ2-1
clone_size: once
v_call: TRBV28
cdr3_aa: CASSLSRASYNEQFF
cdr3_nt: TGTGCCAGCAGTTTAAGCAGAGCGTCCTACAATGAGCAGTTCTTC

cdr3_length: 15
d_call: -
j_call: TRBJ2-7
clone_size: -
v_call: TRBV28
cdr3_aa: CASSTPTGRSYEQYF
cdr3_nt: TGTGCCAGCAGTACCCCGACAGGAAGGTCCTACGAGCAGTACTTC

cdr3_length: 13
d_call: -
j_call: TRBJ2-7
clone_size: -
v_call: TRBV11-3
cdr3_aa: CASSPRDTDEQYF
cdr3_nt: TGTGCCAGCAGCCCGAGGGATACGGACGAGCAGTACTTC

cdr3_length: 14
d_call: TRBD1
j_call: TRBJ1-1
clone_size: -
v_call: TRBV5-1
cdr3_aa: CASKLRDSEDEAFF
cdr3_nt: TGCGCCAGCAAACTCCGGGACAGCGAAGATGAAGCTTTCTTT

cdr3_length: 16
d_call: TRBD2
j_call: TRBJ2-2
clone_size: -
v_call: TRBV3-1/TRBV3-2
cdr3_aa: CASSQAAGGPHGELFF
cdr3_nt: TGTGCCAGCAGCCAAGCAGCGGGGGGGCCGCACGGGGAGCTGTTTTTT

cdr3_length: 18
d_call: TRBD1
j_call: TRBJ2-3
clone_size: -
v_call: TRBV23-1
cdr3_aa: CASSQSNRDRISTDTQYF
cdr3_nt: TGCGCCAGCAGTCAATCGAACAGGGACAGAATTAGCACAGATACGCAGTATTTT

cdr3_length: 15
d_call: -
j_call: TRBJ2-5
clone_size: -
v_call: TRBV5-1
cdr3_aa: CASSLTVTVQETQYF
cdr3_nt: TGCGCCAGCAGCTTGACAGTGACAGTCCAAGAGACCCAGTACTTC

cdr3_length: 15
d_call: -
j_call: TRBJ2-5
clone_size: -
v_call: TRBV7-9
cdr3_aa: CASSLGPTSGETQYF
cdr3_nt: TGTGCCAGCAGCTTGGGCCCTACATCGGGGGAGACCCAGTACTTC

cdr3_length: 15
d_call: TRBD2
j_call: TRBJ2-3
clone_size: -
v_call: TRBV7-9
cdr3_aa: CASTGLAASTDTQYF
cdr3_nt: TGTGCCAGCACCGGACTAGCGGCTAGCACAGATACGCAGTATTTT

cdr3_length: 15
d_call: -
j_call: TRBJ1-2
clone_size: -
v_call: TRBV11-2
cdr3_aa: CASSPVGGFGYGYTF
cdr3_nt: TGTGCCAGCAGCCCTGTGGGGGGTTTTGGCTATGGCTACACCTTC

cdr3_length: 17
d_call: -
j_call: TRBJ2-7
clone_size: -
v_call: TRBV19
cdr3_aa: CASSMRGQLLNSYEQYF
cdr3_nt: TGTGCCAGTAGTATGAGAGGACAGCTTCTCAACTCCTACGAGCAGTACTTC

cdr3_length: 13
d_call: -
j_call: TRBJ2-2
clone_size: few
v_call: TRBV18
cdr3_aa: CASSQQITGELFF
cdr3_nt: TGTGCCAGCTCTCAACAGATCACCGGGGAGCTGTTTTTT

cdr3_length: 16
d_call: TRBD1
j_call: TRBJ1-1
clone_size: -
v_call: TRBV27
cdr3_aa: CASSSLTGAMNTEAFF
cdr3_nt: TGTGCCAGCAGTTCCCTGACAGGGGCCATGAACACTGAAGCTTTCTTT

cdr3_length: 13
d_call: -
j_call: TRBJ1-5
clone_size: -
v_call: TRBV30
cdr3_aa: CAWGVNSNQPQHF
cdr3_nt: TGTGCCTGGGGCGTTAATAGCAATCAGCCCCAGCATTTT

cdr3_length: 17
d_call: -
j_call: TRBJ1-1
clone_size: -
v_call: TRBV3-1/TRBV3-2
cdr3_aa: CASSHLNQGKGNTEAFF
cdr3_nt: TGTGCCAGCAGCCACCTGAACCAGGGGAAAGGGAACACTGAAGCTTTCTTT

cdr3_length: 14
d_call: -
j_call: TRBJ1-1
clone_size: -
v_call: TRBV18
cdr3_aa: CASSPGQVNTEAFF
cdr3_nt: TGTGCCAGCTCGCCAGGACAAGTGAACACTGAAGCTTTCTTT

cdr3_length: 15
d_call: TRBD1
j_call: TRBJ1-5
clone_size: -
v_call: TRBV2
cdr3_aa: CASSGQGAPNQPQHF
cdr3_nt: TGTGCCAGCAGTGGACAGGGGGCACCCAATCAGCCCCAGCATTTT

cdr3_length: 14
d_call: -
j_call: TRBJ2-1
clone_size: -
v_call: TRBV10-3
cdr3_aa: CAIRGDKHYNEQFF
cdr3_nt: TGTGCCATCAGGGGGGACAAACACTACAATGAGCAGTTCTTC

cdr3_length: 14
d_call: -
j_call: TRBJ2-2
clone_size: -
v_call: TRBV5-1
cdr3_aa: CASTETGTGGELFF
cdr3_nt: TGCGCCAGCACCGAGACAGGAACTGGCGGGGAGCTGTTTTTT